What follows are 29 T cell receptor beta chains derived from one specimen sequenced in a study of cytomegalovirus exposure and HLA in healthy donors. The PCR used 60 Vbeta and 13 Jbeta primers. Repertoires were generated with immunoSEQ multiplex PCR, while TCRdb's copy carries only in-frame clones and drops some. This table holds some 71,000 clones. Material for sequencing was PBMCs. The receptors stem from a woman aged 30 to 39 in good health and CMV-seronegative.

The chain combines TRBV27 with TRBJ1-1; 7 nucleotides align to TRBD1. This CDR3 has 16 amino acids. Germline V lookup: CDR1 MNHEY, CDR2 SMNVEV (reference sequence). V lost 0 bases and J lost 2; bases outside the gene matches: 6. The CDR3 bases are TGTGCCAGCAGTTTATCGCCCGACAGGGCCAACACTGAAGCTTTCTTT. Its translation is CASSLSPDRANTEAFF.

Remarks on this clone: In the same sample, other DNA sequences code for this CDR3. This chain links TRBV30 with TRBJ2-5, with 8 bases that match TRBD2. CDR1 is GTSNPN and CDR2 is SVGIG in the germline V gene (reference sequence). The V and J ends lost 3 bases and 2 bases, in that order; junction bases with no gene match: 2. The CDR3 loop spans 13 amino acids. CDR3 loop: CAWSPGGQETQYF. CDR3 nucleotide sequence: TGTGCCTGGAGCCCGGGGGGGCAAGAGACCCAGTACTTC.

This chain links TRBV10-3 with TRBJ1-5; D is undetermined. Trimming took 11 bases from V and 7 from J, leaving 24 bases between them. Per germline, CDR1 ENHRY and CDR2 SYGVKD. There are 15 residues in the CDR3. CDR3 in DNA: TGTGCCGCAGGAGGCGGGAAGGGAGTGCTACAGCCCCAGCATTTT. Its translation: CAAGGGKGVLQPQHF.

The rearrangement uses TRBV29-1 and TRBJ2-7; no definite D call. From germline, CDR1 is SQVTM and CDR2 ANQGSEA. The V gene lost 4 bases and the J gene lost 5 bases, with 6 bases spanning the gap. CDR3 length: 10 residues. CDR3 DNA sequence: TGCAGCGTTGGAACGGACGAGCAGTACTTC. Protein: CSVGTDEQYF.

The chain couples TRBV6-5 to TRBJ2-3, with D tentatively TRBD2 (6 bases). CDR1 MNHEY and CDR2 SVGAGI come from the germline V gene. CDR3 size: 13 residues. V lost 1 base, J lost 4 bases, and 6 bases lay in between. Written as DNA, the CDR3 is TGTGCCAGCAGTTACTGGGGGGCAGATACGCAGTATTTT. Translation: CASSYWGADTQYF.

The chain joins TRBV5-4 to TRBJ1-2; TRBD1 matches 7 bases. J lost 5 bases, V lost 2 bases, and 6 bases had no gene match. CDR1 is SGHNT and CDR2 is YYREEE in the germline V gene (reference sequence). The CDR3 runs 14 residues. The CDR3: CASSLQGSGYGYTF. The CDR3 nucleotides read TGTGCCAGCAGCTTACAGGGGTCGGGATATGGCTACACCTTC.

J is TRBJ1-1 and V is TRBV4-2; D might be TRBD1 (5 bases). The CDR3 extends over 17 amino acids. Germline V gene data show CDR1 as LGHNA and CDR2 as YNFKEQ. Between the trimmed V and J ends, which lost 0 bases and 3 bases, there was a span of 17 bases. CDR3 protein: CASSQDPIAGRDTEAFF. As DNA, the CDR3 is TGTGCCAGCAGCCAAGACCCCATAGCAGGGAGGGACACTGAAGCTTTCTTT.

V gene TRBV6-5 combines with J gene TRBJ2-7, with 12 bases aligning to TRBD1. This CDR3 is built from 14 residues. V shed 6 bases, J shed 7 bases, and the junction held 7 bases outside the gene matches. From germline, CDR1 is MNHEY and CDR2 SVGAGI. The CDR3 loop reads CASSPGQGAKEQYF. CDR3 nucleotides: TGTGCCAGCAGCCCGGGACAGGGGGCGAAGGAGCAGTACTTC.

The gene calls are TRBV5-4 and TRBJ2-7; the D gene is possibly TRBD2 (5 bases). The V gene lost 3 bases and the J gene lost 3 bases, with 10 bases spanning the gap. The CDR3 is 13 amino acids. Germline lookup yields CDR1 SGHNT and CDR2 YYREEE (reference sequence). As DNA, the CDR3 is TGTGCCAGCAGCTCCGGACGGGACTACGAGCAGTACTTC. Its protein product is CASSSGRDYEQYF. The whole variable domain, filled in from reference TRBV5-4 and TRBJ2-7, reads ETGVTQSPTHLIKTRGQQVTLRCSSQSGHNTVSWYQQALGQGPQFIFQYYREEENGRGNFPPRFSGLQFPNYSSELNVNALELDDSALYLCASSSGRDYEQYFGPGTRLTVT.

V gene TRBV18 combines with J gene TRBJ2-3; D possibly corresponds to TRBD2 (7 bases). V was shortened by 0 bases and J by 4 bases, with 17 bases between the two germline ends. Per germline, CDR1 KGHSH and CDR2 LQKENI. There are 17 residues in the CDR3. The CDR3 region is CASSPPGAGAPPDTQYF. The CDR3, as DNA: TGTGCCAGCTCACCACCGGGGGCGGGGGCCCCCCCAGATACGCAGTATTTT.

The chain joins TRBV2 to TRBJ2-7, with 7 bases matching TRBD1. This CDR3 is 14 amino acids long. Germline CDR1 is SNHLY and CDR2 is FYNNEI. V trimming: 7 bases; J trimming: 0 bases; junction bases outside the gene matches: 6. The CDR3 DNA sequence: TGTGCCAGCACGGGACAGCCGCTCTCCTACGAGCAGTACTTC. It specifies CASTGQPLSYEQYF.

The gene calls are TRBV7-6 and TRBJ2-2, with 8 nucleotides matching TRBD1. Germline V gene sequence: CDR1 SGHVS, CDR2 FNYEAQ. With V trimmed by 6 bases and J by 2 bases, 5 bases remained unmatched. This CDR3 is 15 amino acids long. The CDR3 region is CASSRQGPNTGELFF. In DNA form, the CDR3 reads TGTGCCAGCAGTCGACAGGGGCCTAACACCGGGGAGCTGTTTTTT.

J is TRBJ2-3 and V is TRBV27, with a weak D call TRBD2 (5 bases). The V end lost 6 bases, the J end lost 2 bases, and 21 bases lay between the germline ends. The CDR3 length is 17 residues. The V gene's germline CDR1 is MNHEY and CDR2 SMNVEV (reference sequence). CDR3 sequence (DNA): TGTGCCAGCAGCCTAGCAGTGGAGTCCCACCCCACAGATACGCAGTATTTT. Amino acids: CASSLAVESHPTDTQYF.

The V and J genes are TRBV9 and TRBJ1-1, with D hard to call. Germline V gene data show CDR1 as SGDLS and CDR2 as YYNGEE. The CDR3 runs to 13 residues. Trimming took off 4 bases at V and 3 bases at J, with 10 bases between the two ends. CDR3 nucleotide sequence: TGTGCCAGCAGCAAAACACCTTACACTGAAGCTTTCTTT. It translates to CASSKTPYTEAFF. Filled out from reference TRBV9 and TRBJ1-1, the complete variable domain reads DSGVTQTPKHLITATGQRVTLRCSPRSGDLSVYWYQQSLDQGLQFLIQYYNGEERAKGNILERFSAQQFPDLHSELNLSSLELGDSALYFCASSKTPYTEAFFGQGTRLTVV.

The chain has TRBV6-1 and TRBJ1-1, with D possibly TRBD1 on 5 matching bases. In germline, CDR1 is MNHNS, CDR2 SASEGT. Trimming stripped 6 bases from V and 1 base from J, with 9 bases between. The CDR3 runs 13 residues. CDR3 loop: CASRGPRNTEAFF. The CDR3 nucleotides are TGTGCCAGCAGGGGGCCCCGGAACACTGAAGCTTTCTTT.

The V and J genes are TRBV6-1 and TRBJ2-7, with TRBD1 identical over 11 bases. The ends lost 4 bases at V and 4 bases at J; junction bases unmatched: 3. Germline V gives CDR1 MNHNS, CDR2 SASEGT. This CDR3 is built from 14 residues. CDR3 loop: CASSVGQGAYEQYF. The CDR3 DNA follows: TGTGCCAGCAGTGTAGGACAGGGGGCTTACGAGCAGTACTTC.

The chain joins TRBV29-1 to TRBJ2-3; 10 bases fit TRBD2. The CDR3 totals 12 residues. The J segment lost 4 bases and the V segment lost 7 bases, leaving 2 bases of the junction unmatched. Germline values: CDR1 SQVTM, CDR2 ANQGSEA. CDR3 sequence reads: CSEGLAADTQYF. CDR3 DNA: TGCAGCGAAGGACTAGCGGCAGATACGCAGTATTTT.

The CDR3 DNA sequence: TGCGCCAGCAGCCGGGACAGGGCCTACGAGCAGTACTTC. This gives the protein CASSRDRAYEQYF. V and J are TRBV4-3 and TRBJ2-7; 9 bases are a match to TRBD1. The CDR3 spans 13 residues. The V and J ends lost 4 bases and 2 bases, in that order; junction bases with no gene match: 0. CDR1 is LGHNA and CDR2 is YSLEER in the germline V gene.

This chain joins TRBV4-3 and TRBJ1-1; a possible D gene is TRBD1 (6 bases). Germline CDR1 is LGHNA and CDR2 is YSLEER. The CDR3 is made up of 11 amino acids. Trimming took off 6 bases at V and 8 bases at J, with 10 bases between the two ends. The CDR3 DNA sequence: TGCGCCAGCAGGGCAGGGGTAGAAGCTTTCTTT. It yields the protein CASRAGVEAFF.

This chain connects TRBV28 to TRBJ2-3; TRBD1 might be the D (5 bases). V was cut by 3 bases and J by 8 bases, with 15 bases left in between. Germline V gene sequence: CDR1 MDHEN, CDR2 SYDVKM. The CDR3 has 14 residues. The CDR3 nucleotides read TGTGCCAGCAGTTTGTCCTGGGGCGACACTACGCAGTATTTT. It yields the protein CASSLSWGDTTQYF.

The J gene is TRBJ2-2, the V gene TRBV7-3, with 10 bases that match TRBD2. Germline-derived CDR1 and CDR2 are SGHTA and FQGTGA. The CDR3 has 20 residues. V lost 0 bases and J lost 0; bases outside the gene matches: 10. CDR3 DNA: TGTGCCAGCAGCTTAACGCCGGGACTAGCGACCGTATCGAACACCGGGGAGCTGTTTTTT. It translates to CASSLTPGLATVSNTGELFF.

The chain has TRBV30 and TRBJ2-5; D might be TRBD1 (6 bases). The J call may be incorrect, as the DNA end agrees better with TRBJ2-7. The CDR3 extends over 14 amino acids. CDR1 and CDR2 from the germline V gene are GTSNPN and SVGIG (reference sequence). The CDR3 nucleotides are TGTGCCTGGAGTGTACCAGGGGTTTCCTACGAGCAGTACTTC. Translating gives CAWSVPGVSYEQYF.

The chain's CDR3 is CASSQDGASGRADTDTQYF. CDR3 nucleotides: TGTGCCAGCAGCCAAGACGGGGCTAGCGGGAGGGCGGATACAGATACGCAGTATTTT. This sequence joins TRBV4-2 and TRBJ2-3; 12 nucleotides match TRBD2. The junction had 10 bases not matched to a gene; V was cut back by 0 bases and J by 3 bases. The CDR3 covers 19 residues. CDR1 and CDR2 (germline): LGHNA, YNFKEQ.

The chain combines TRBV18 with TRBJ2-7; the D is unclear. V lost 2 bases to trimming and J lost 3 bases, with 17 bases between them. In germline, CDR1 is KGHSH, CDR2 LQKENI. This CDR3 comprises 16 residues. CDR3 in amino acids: CASSPTFGTRGYEQYF. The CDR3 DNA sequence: TGTGCCAGCTCACCAACTTTTGGCACCCGAGGCTACGAGCAGTACTTC.

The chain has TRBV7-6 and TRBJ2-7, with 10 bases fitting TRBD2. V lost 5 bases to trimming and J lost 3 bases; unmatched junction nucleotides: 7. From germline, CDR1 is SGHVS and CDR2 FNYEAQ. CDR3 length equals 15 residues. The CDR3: CASSPRTSGFYEQYF. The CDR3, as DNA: TGTGCCAGCAGCCCAAGGACTAGCGGCTTCTACGAGCAGTACTTC.

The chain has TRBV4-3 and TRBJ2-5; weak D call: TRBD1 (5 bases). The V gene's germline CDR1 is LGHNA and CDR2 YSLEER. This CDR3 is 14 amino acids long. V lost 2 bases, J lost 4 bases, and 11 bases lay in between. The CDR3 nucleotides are TGCGCCAGCAGCCAATTTCCAGGGCCAGAGACCCAGTACTTC. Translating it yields CASSQFPGPETQYF.

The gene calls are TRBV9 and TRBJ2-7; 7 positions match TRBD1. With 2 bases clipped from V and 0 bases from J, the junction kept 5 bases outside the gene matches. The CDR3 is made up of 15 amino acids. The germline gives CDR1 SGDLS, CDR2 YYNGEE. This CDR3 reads CASSVFGDSSYEQYF. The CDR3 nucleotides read TGTGCCAGCAGCGTCTTCGGGGACAGCTCCTACGAGCAGTACTTC.

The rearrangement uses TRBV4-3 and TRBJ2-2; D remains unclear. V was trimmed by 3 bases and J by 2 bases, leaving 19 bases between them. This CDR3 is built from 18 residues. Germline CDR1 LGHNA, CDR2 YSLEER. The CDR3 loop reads CASSQGPGKSINTGELFF. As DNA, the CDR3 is TGCGCCAGCAGCCAGGGTCCAGGAAAGTCTATCAACACCGGGGAGCTGTTTTTT.

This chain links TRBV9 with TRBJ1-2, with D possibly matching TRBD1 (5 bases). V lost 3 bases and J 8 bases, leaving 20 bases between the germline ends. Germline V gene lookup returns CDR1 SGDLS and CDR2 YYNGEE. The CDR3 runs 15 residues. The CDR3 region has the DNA TGTGCCAGCAGCGGAAGGATGACTACGGGGGGGGGCTACACCTTC. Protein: CASSGRMTTGGGYTF.